A single sample gave rise to the 32 T cell receptor beta chains below, sequenced in a study of identifying expanded T cells in peripheral blood. Assay: immunoSEQ multiplex PCR; the TCRdb copy retains only in-frame clones and omits some. The sample comprises some 70,000 clones, roughly 90% of which are singletons, and more than 2.5% rests with the top ten. The sample consisted of blood. All receptors derive from a person aged 18 to 70 in good health.

CDR3 residues: CASGGSENYGYTF. CDR3 DNA: TGTGCCAGTGGCGGGTCTGAGAACTATGGCTACACCTTC. The rearrangement joins TRBV9 to TRBJ1-2; D remains unclear. V lost 8 bases and J lost 2, with 13 bases in between. Germline V gene data show CDR1 as SGDLS and CDR2 as YYNGEE. The CDR3 covers 13 residues.

This chain links TRBV10-3 with TRBJ2-5; tentative D call: TRBD1 (6 bases). Deletions cut 10 bases from V and 0 bases from J, with 12 bases between. The CDR3 contains 13 residues. Germline lookup yields CDR1 ENHRY and CDR2 SYGVKD. The CDR3 DNA sequence: TGTGCCACCTATGCAGGGGACCAAGAGACCCAGTACTTC. Encoded protein: CATYAGDQETQYF.

The CDR3 DNA follows: TGTGCCAGCTCCTCACTAGCGGGCGAGTACAATGAGCAGTTCTTC. Translation: CASSSLAGEYNEQFF. V usage is TRBV18 and J usage is TRBJ2-1; 9 bases align to TRBD2. The germline V gene has CDR1 KGHSH and CDR2 LQKENI. V shed 6 bases, J shed 4 bases, and the junction held 7 bases outside the gene matches. CDR3 size: 15 residues. The entire variable domain, with the rest obtained from reference TRBV18 and TRBJ2-1, is as follows: NAGVMQNPRHLVRRRGQEARLRCSPMKGHSHVYWYRQLPEEGLKFMVYLQKENIIDESGMPKERFSAEFPKEGPSILRIQQVVRGDSAAYFCASSSLAGEYNEQFFGPGTRLTVL.

This clone appeared a single time. The rearrangement joins TRBV19 to TRBJ2-1, with TRBD2 matching 7 bases. The length of the CDR3 is 13 residues. Germline values: CDR1 LNHDA, CDR2 SQIVND (reference sequence). Unmatched junction bases numbered 5, after V lost 3 bases and J lost 9 bases. The CDR3 nucleotides are TGTGCCAGTAGTATCACAGCGGGGTTTGAGCAGTTCTTC. Encoded protein: CASSITAGFEQFF.

This clone was seen a single time. V gene TRBV5-6 combines with J gene TRBJ2-7; 11 positions match TRBD1. Germline V CDR1 and CDR2: SGHDT, YYEEEE. This CDR3 is built from 15 residues. V dropped 4 bases and J dropped 2; count of bases not matched to a gene: 5. CDR3 in DNA: TGTGCCAGCAGCACGGGGACAGGGGGTCCCTACGAGCAGTACTTC. It codes for CASSTGTGGPYEQYF.

The rearrangement joins TRBV28 to TRBJ2-2; 9 nucleotides align to TRBD2. Germline CDR1 is MDHEN and CDR2 is SYDVKM. The V gene end was trimmed by 4 bases and the J gene end by 1 base; junction bases not matched to a gene: 4. CDR3 length: 16 amino acids. CDR3: CASSSLAGWNTGELFF. The CDR3 DNA reads as TGTGCCAGCAGTTCGCTAGCGGGATGGAACACCGGGGAGCTGTTTTTT. The complete variable domain, with remaining parts taken from reference TRBV28 and TRBJ2-2, reads DVKVTQSSRYLVKRTGEKVFLECVQDMDHENMFWYRQDPGLGLRLIYFSYDVKMKEKGDIPEGYSVSREKKERFSLILESASTNQTSMYLCASSSLAGWNTGELFFGEGSRLTVL.

This rearrangement joins TRBV11-3 to TRBJ2-1; a possible D gene is TRBD2 (5 bases). V dropped 5 bases and J dropped 5 bases, with 19 bases sitting between them. Germline CDR1 and CDR2: SGHNT and YENEEA. This CDR3 region has 16 residues. As DNA, the CDR3 is TGTGCCAGCAGCGCGGCCACTGGTTCGGGGAACAATGAGCAGTTCTTC. Protein product: CASSAATGSGNNEQFF.

The J gene is TRBJ2-7, the V gene TRBV28; 7 bases are a match to TRBD2. CDR3 length equals 14 residues. Germline CDR1 and CDR2: MDHEN and SYDVKM. Trimming removed 4 bases from V and 6 bases from J; junction bases left unmatched: 9. The CDR3 region is CASSSAGVRLEQYF. In DNA, the CDR3 is TGTGCCAGCAGTTCCGCGGGAGTTCGTCTCGAGCAGTACTTC.

V usage is TRBV10-3 and J usage is TRBJ2-7; no firm D call. Germline values: CDR1 ENHRY, CDR2 SYGVKD. Deletions cut 3 bases from V and 1 base from J, with 7 bases between. This CDR3 comprises 13 residues. The CDR3 loop reads CAISDLRSYEQYF. The CDR3 coding sequence is TGTGCCATCAGTGATTTGCGGTCCTACGAGCAGTACTTC.

The chain has TRBV7-2 and TRBJ2-5, with D uncertain. The CDR3 has 11 amino acids. Germline CDR1 and CDR2: SGHTA and FQGNSA. The ends were cut back, 1 base at V and 8 bases at J, with 5 bases in the middle. CDR3 nucleotide sequence: TGTGCCAGCAGCTTAGATCCCACCCAGTACTTC. Residues: CASSLDPTQYF.

This rearrangement joins TRBV27 to TRBJ1-5; no clear D gene. CDR1 and CDR2 from the germline V gene are MNHEY and SMNVEV (reference sequence). CDR3 length equals 13 residues. V lost 4 bases, J lost 6 bases, and 10 bases lay in between. CDR3 nucleotide sequence: TGTGCCAGCAGTTCGTACCCGGGTCAGCCCCAGCATTTT. This gives the protein CASSSYPGQPQHF.

This sequence joins TRBV5-1 and TRBJ2-1, with D tentatively TRBD2 (5 bases). The germline V gene has CDR1 SGHRS and CDR2 YFSETQ. CDR3 length equals 15 residues. V lost 1 base and J lost 5, with 13 bases in between. The CDR3 reads CASSLHPGSNNEQFF. For the CDR3, the DNA is TGCGCCAGCAGCTTGCATCCGGGATCGAACAATGAGCAGTTCTTC. Supplemented by reference TRBV5-1 and TRBJ2-1, the full variable domain reads KAGVTQTPRYLIKTRGQQVTLSCSPISGHRSVSWYQQTPGQGLQFLFEYFSETQRNKGNFPGRFSGRQFSNSRSEMNVSTLELGDSALYLCASSLHPGSNNEQFFGPGTRLTVL.

The chain couples TRBV25-1 to TRBJ2-7; TRBD1 or TRBD2 may be the D gene (5 bases each). Trimming removed 0 bases at V and 1 base at J, with 13 bases between. The CDR3 totals 16 residues. Looked up from germline, CDR1 is MGHDK and CDR2 is SYGVNS. The CDR3 protein is CASSEYRLGRSYEQYF. DNA for the CDR3: TGTGCCAGCAGTGAATACAGGTTGGGACGATCCTACGAGCAGTACTTC.

The V call is TRBV9, the J call TRBJ2-7, with 9 bases that match TRBD1. The CDR3 is 14 amino acids. V lost 0 bases to trimming and J lost 6 bases; unmatched junction nucleotides: 4. CDR1 is SGDLS, CDR2 YYNGEE, per germline. CDR3 region: CASSVETGGIEQYF. The CDR3 region has the DNA TGTGCCAGCAGCGTAGAGACAGGGGGAATCGAGCAGTACTTC.

This chain uses TRBV29-1 with TRBJ2-1; D possibly corresponds to TRBD2 (5 bases). V was shortened by 8 bases and J by 7 bases, with 21 bases between the two germline ends. This CDR3 is built from 14 residues. CDR1 and CDR2 from the germline V gene are SQVTM and ANQGSEA. The CDR3 DNA reads TGCAGCCTTAAACCGGGCCGGGGAAGGAATGAGCAGTTCTTC. This gives the protein CSLKPGRGRNEQFF.

This sequence joins TRBV7-8 and TRBJ2-2; TRBD1 matches at 7 bases. The CDR3 is 16 residues long. V shed 5 bases, J shed 0 bases, and the junction held 6 bases outside the gene matches. Germline-derived CDR1 and CDR2 are SGHVS and FQNEAQ. The CDR3 nucleotides read TGTGCCAGCAGCAAAAAGACAGGGACGAACACCGGGGAGCTGTTTTTT. It specifies CASSKKTGTNTGELFF.

This chain joins TRBV7-6 and TRBJ2-7, with TRBD2 matching 7 bases. CDR3 length: 13 amino acids. The V and J ends lost 1 base and 5 bases, in that order; junction bases with no gene match: 2. Looked up from germline, CDR1 is SGHVS and CDR2 is FNYEAQ. CDR3 residues: CASSLGLADEQYF. As DNA, the CDR3 is TGTGCCAGCAGCTTAGGACTAGCAGACGAGCAGTACTTC.

CDR3 sequence reads: CASSVGGGLETQYF. Here the CDR3 DNA reads TGTGCCAGCAGCGTAGGAGGGGGTTTGGAGACCCAGTACTTC. The rearrangement links TRBV9 to TRBJ2-5; TRBD1 is a possible D gene (6 bases). CDR3 length: 14 residues. Germline V gene sequence: CDR1 SGDLS, CDR2 YYNGEE. V dropped 0 bases and J dropped 5 bases, with 11 bases sitting between them.

Concerning this clone: One end of the junction varies from germline; a read error may be responsible. The V and J genes are TRBV7-7 and TRBJ2-5; 9 bases map to TRBD2. Germline V lookup: CDR1 SSHAT, CDR2 FNYEAQ (reference sequence). The CDR3 length is 14 residues. The DNA of the CDR3 is TGTGCTAGCAGCTTAGGGACTAGCAGGGAGACCCAGTACTTC. As protein: CASSLGTSRETQYF.

The chain employs TRBV2 and TRBJ2-7; the D is unclear. CDR1 is SNHLY, CDR2 FYNNEI, per germline. CDR3 length: 12 residues. Trimming stripped 2 bases from V and 3 bases from J, with 5 bases between. CDR3 in DNA: TGTGCCAGCAGTGAAAGCAGCTACGAGCAGTACTTC. Protein sequence: CASSESSYEQYF.

This clone occurred a few times. The chain has TRBV7-8 and TRBJ2-5; perhaps TRBD2 as D (6 bases). CDR1 SGHVS and CDR2 FQNEAQ come from the germline V gene. CDR3 length: 13 residues. Trimming cost V 1 base and J 7 bases, with 10 bases left between them. CDR3 bases: TGTGCCAGCAGCTTAGAGAGGAGGGGGACCCAGTACTTC. Amino acid sequence: CASSLERRGTQYF. Looking up the rest from reference TRBV7-8 and TRBJ2-5 gives the full variable domain: GAGVSQSPRYKVAKRGQDVALRCDPISGHVSLFWYQQALGQGPEFLTYFQNEAQLDKSGLPSDRFFAERPEGSVSTLKIQRTQQEDSAVYLCASSLERRGTQYFGPGTRLLVL.

This clone is a singleton in its sample. This chain links TRBV11-2 with TRBJ1-1; D perhaps matches TRBD1 (5 bases). The CDR3 has 15 amino acids. Trimming shortened V by 5 bases and J by 4 bases, and 17 bases separated the two germline ends. The germline V gene encodes CDR1 SGHAT and CDR2 FQNNGV. DNA for the CDR3: TGTGCCAGCAGCCCCGGGGGGGGGTTGGGCACTGAAGCTTTCTTT. Protein product: CASSPGGGLGTEAFF. The variable domain in full, with the rest retrieved from reference TRBV11-2 and TRBJ1-1, is EAGVAQSPRYKIIEKRQSVAFWCNPISGHATLYWYQQILGQGPKLLIQFQNNGVVDDSQLPKDRFSAERLKGVDSTLKIQPAKLEDSAVYLCASSPGGGLGTEAFFGQGTRLTVV.

The chain employs TRBV7-2 and TRBJ2-1, with TRBD2 matching 8 bases. V dropped 3 bases and J dropped 7; count of bases not matched to a gene: 11. This CDR3 spans 16 amino acids. Germline V gene lookup returns CDR1 SGHTA and CDR2 FQGNSA. The CDR3 reads CASSLSGGGLFNEQFF. The CDR3 DNA reads TGTGCCAGCAGCTTGTCTGGCGGGGGGCTTTTTAATGAGCAGTTCTTC.

This sequence joins TRBV25-1 and TRBJ2-1; 9 nucleotides line up with TRBD2. The trim removed 3 bases at V and 8 bases at J, leaving 11 bases unmatched. This CDR3 contains 16 residues. The germline V gene encodes CDR1 MGHDK and CDR2 SYGVNS. This CDR3 is CASSDPRGRALDEQFF. Here the CDR3 DNA reads TGTGCCAGCAGTGACCCCCGCGGGAGGGCCCTGGATGAGCAGTTCTTC. The whole variable domain, remainder taken from reference TRBV25-1 and TRBJ2-1, is EADIYQTPRYLVIGTGKKITLECSQTMGHDKMYWYQQDPGMELHLIHYSYGVNSTEKGDLSSESTVSRIRTEHFPLTLESARPSHTSQYLCASSDPRGRALDEQFFGPGTRLTVL.

The chain carries TRBV2 and TRBJ1-4; D might be TRBD1 (5 bases). Trimming left V 3 bases short and J 15 bases short, with 23 bases between. Germline CDR1 and CDR2: SNHLY and FYNNEI. The CDR3 covers 15 residues. CDR3 region: CASSDGTPGNGRMFF. The CDR3 DNA reads TGTGCCAGCAGTGATGGGACCCCAGGAAATGGAAGGATGTTTTTT.

The chain links TRBV21-1 to TRBJ1-2; TRBD1 is the table's D call, not checked against the DNA. TRBV21-1 is a listed pseudogene. The CDR3 consists of 15 residues. The CDR3 reads CASSKNGGRTYGYTF. DNA for the CDR3: TGTGCCAGCAGCAAAAATGGGGGCAGGACCTATGGCTACACCTTC.

This sequence joins TRBV28 and TRBJ1-2; perhaps TRBD1 as D (6 bases). Germline CDR1 reads MDHEN; CDR2 reads SYDVKM. V was cut by 7 bases and J by 4 bases, with 16 bases left in between. The CDR3 runs to 14 residues. In DNA form, the CDR3 reads TGTGCCAGCACCAAGGGGGTGCTTCCCTATGGCTACACCTTC. Amino acids: CASTKGVLPYGYTF.

The V and J genes are TRBV6-1 and TRBJ2-2; 10 nucleotides line up with TRBD2. Trimming cost V 5 bases and J 6 bases; bases outside gene matches: 6. Germline V gives CDR1 MNHNS, CDR2 SASEGT. The CDR3 is 15 amino acids. The CDR3 DNA follows: TGTGCCAGCAGTTCGAGCGGGAGGGGTTCCGGGGAGCTGTTTTTT. Its translation: CASSSSGRGSGELFF.

J is TRBJ2-3 and V is TRBV7-2; 9 bases line up with TRBD2. The CDR3 loop spans 16 amino acids. J gave up 5 bases and V 2 bases, and 8 bases lay outside the gene matches. Germline V gene lookup returns CDR1 SGHTA and CDR2 FQGNSA. CDR3 sequence reads: CASSLRARGGQDTQYF. DNA for the CDR3: TGTGCCAGCAGCTTAAGGGCGCGGGGGGGCCAAGATACGCAGTATTTT.

The chain recombines TRBV27 with TRBJ1-1, with a tentative D call TRBD1 (6 bases). V was clipped by 0 bases and J by 4 bases, with 12 bases between them. The V gene's germline CDR1 is MNHEY and CDR2 SMNVEV (reference sequence). The CDR3 spans 15 residues. CDR3 protein: CASSLSGQYPTEAFF. Here the CDR3 DNA reads TGTGCCAGCAGTTTATCCGGACAGTACCCCACTGAAGCTTTCTTT.

The CDR3 nucleotides are TGTGCCAGCAGTTTGAGTCAGCGGGAGCTGTTTTTT. Its translation: CASSLSQRELFF. This chain joins TRBV28 and TRBJ2-2; D gene ambiguous. The CDR3 runs to 12 residues. V was clipped by 3 bases and J by 9 bases, with 8 bases between them. The germline gives CDR1 MDHEN, CDR2 SYDVKM.

Only a few counts were recorded for this clone. The J gene is TRBJ1-1, the V gene TRBV13, with D possibly being TRBD1 (6 bases). Germline V gene data show CDR1 as PRHDT and CDR2 as FYEKMQ (reference sequence). V shed 2 bases and J shed 5 bases, with 12 bases lying between them. The CDR3 consists of 14 residues. CDR3: CASSLRGTPTEAFF. The CDR3 coding sequence is TGTGCCAGCAGCTTACGGGGGACACCAACTGAAGCTTTCTTT.